The present entry profiles one T cell receptor beta chain with its context. The data were produced by immunoSEQ multiplex PCR, yet TCRdb's version contains in-frame clones alone and is incomplete. The sample has about 640,000 clones, approximately 75% seen once. This record comes from a study of shared clonotypes between healthy human individuals. The specimen was memory CD4+ T cells sorted from blood. Sample subset: CD45RA-negative fraction. The TCR originated in a woman in her thirties in good health.

CDR3 sequence reads: CASSFTSGQGQYEQYF. For the CDR3, the DNA is TGCGCCAGCAGCTTTACCTCGGGACAGGGCCAATACGAGCAGTACTTC. The rearrangement joins TRBV5-1 to TRBJ2-7; 9 bases are shared with TRBD1. After removal of 2 bases from V and 4 bases from J, the junction contained 10 bases not matched to a gene. The V gene's germline CDR1 is SGHRS and CDR2 YFSETQ. This CDR3 is built from 16 residues.